The text below deals with one T cell receptor (beta chain). Its specificity is unknown. This sample stems from a study of T cell repertoires in cytomegalovirus infection. Study-level findings and limits: Clonotype analysis showed dominance of the ex vivo response by HLA-C-restricted CMV-specific TCR beta clonotypes.

In TCRdb, the reads were re-called with MiXCR into one record per CDR3 protein. The table shows fewer than 300,000 distinct CDR3 sequences, with about 25% occurring only once. CDR3 length: 11 amino acids. V was shortened by 8 bases and J by 6 bases, with 10 bases between the two germline ends. The sequence was collected from a human donor in good health (CMV status not recorded). Some clones in this sample may be carry-over from other donors' samples. The rearrangement joins TRBV12-3 or TRBV12-4 to TRBJ1-1; the D is unclear. Sequencing used PBMCs. The CDR3 region is CASAVKAEAFF. Written as DNA, the CDR3 is TGTGCCAGCGCCGTTAAGGCTGAAGCTTTCTTT.